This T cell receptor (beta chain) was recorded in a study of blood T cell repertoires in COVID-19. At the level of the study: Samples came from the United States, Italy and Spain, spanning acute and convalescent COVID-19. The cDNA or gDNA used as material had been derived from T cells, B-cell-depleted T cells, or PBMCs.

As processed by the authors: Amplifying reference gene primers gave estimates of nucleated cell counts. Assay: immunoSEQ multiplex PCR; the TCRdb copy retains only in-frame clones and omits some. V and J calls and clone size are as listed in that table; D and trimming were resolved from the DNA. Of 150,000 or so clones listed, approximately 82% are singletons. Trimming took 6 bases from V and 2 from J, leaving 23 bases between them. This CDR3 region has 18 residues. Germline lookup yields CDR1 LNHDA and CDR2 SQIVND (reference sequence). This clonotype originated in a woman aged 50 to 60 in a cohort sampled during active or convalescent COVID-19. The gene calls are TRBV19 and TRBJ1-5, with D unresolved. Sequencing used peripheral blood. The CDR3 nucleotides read TGTGCCAGTAGCACAGAAGCCTCGACACCTTTGGGCAATCAGCCCCAGCATTTT. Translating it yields CASSTEASTPLGNQPQHF.